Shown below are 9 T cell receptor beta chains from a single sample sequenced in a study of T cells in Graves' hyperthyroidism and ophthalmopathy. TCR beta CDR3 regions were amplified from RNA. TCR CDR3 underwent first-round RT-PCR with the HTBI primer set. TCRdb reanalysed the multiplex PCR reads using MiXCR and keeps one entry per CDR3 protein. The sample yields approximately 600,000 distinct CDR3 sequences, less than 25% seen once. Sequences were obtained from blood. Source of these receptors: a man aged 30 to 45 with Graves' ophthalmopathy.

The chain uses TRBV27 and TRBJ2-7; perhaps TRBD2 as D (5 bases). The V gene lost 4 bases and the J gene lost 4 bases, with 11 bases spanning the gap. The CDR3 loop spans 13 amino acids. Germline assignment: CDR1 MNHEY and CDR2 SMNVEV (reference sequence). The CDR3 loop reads CASSSGSGYEQYF. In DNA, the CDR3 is TGTGCCAGCAGTTCGGGAAGTGGGTACGAGCAGTACTTC.

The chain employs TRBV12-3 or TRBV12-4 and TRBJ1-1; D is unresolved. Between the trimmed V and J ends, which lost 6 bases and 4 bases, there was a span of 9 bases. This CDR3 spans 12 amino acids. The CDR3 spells CASRPPGTEAFF. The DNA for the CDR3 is TGTGCCAGCAGACCCCCGGGCACTGAAGCTTTCTTT.

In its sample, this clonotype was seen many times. The CDR3 coding sequence is TGCAGTGAGCAGGGGGCCTCGAACACTGAAGCTTTCTTT. This encodes CSEQGASNTEAFF. The chain links TRBV20-1 to TRBJ1-1, with TRBD1 matching over 8 bases. Germline assignment: CDR1 DFQATT and CDR2 SNEGSKA (reference sequence). V dropped 7 bases and J dropped 1; count of bases not matched to a gene: 5. This CDR3 contains 13 residues.

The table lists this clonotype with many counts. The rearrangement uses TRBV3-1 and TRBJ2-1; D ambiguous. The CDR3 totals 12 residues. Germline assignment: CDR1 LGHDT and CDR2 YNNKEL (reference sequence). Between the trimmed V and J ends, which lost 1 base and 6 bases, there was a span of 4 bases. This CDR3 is CASSQVPNEQFF. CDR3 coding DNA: TGTGCCAGCAGCCAAGTGCCCAATGAGCAGTTCTTC.

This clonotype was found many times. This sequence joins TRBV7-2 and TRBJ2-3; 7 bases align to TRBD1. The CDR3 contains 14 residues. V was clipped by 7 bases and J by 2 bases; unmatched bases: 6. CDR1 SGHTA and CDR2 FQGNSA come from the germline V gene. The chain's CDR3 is CASTTDRYTDTQYF. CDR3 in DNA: TGTGCCAGCACCACGGACAGGTACACAGATACGCAGTATTTT.

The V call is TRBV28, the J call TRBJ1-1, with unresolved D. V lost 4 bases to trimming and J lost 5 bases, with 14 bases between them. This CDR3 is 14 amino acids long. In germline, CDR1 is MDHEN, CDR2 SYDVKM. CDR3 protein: CASSSIGPGTEAFF. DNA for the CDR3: TGTGCCAGCAGTTCTATCGGGCCTGGGACTGAAGCTTTCTTT.

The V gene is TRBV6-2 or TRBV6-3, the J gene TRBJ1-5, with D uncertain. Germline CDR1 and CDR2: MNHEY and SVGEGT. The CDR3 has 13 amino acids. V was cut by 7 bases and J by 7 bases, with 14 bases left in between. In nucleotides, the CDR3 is TGTGCCAGCAATTTAGGGAGCCGGCAGCCCCAGCATTTT. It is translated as CASNLGSRQPQHF.

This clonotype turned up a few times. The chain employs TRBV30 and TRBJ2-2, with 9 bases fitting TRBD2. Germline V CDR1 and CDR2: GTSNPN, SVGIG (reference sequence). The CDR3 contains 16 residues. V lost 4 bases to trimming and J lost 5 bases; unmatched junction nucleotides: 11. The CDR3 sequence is CAWKVAGVGRTGELFF. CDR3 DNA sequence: TGTGCCTGGAAAGTAGCGGGAGTGGGGCGGACCGGGGAGCTGTTTTTT.

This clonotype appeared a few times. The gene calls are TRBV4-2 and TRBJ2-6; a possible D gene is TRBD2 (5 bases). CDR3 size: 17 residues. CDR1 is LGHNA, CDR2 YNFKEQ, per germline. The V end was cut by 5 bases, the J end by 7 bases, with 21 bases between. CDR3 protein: CASSTPLRGREANVLTF. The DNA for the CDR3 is TGTGCCAGCAGCACACCCCTACGAGGGCGAGAAGCCAACGTCCTGACTTTC.